One T cell receptor beta chain is described in this entry. Its specificity is not known. This sample was taken from a study of STAT3 mutations in large granular lymphocyte leukemia. About the research overall: Roughly half of the longitudinally sequenced T-LGLL patients carried detectable canonical activating STAT3 mutations.

Broader study findings: Every T-LGLL patient had at least one immunodominant TCRbeta clonotype. In about 35% of the 18 patients, new TCR clonotypes emerged after therapy.

Sequenced by immunoSEQ multiplex PCR; TCRdb stores in-frame clones only, minus some. The sample shows over 25,000 clones, about 83% of them seen only once. Sequencing input: peripheral blood mononuclear cells. This sequence was found in a woman aged 45-65 years with T-cell large granular lymphocyte leukemia. Some clones in this sample may be carry-over from other donors' samples.

This CDR3 reads CASSSYSEGPYGYTF. The CDR3 DNA reads as TGTGCCAGCTCATCATACAGTGAGGGACCCTATGGCTACACCTTC. The J gene is TRBJ1-2, the V gene TRBV18; the D gene is possibly TRBD1 (5 bases). CDR3 length: 15 residues. Germline V CDR1 and CDR2: KGHSH, LQKENI. Trimming took 5 bases from V and 4 from J, leaving 17 bases between them.